The clone carrying this TCR beta chain appeared a few times. What was sequenced were expressed TCRB transcripts, since all of the isolated RNA had been reverse transcribed. Here immunoSEQ multiplex PCR was the method, and the copy in TCRdb shows in-frame clones only, minus some. Among almost 350,000 clones listed, 6.5% to 10% were seen once. The CDR3 is 16 amino acids. The germline V and J ends were trimmed by 0 bases and 0 bases, with 10 bases remaining between them. Germline loops: CDR1 MNHEY, CDR2 SVGAGI. The data derive from a study of beta chain features in type 1 diabetes. The chain combines TRBV6-5 with TRBJ2-3, with a weak D call TRBD1 (5 bases). The sequence derives from a woman aged 18-29 years in good health. The specimen sequenced was central memory CD4+ T cells from blood. The CDR3 sequence: CASSYSWGGSTDTQYF. The CDR3 DNA is TGTGCCAGCAGTTACTCGTGGGGCGGAAGCACAGATACGCAGTATTTT.